This T cell receptor (beta chain) was recorded in a study of blood T cells in healthy people across ages (dated by TCRdb to the mid-2010s). About the study as a whole: In model experiments, roughly one uniquely barcoded TCR beta cDNA molecule per two T cells was captured by template switching. Two additional independent replicas of 1 million unique cDNA reads from the same blood draw were analyzed for two donors (one aged 18 to 29 and one aged 80 or older). The study measured age-related changes in TCR beta repertoire diversity using deep sequencing normalized with unique cDNA molecular identifiers. The donors were divided into four age groups: young (average 16 years), middle-aged (about 39), aged (roughly 60) and long-lived (approximately 74). What the research found in general, with its limitations: Compared with the aged group, the long-lived group had more naive CD4+ T cells, fewer expanded clones and increased TCR diversity, suggesting age selection. Because donor CMV infection status was unknown, age-related changes in expanded clonotypes were potentially confounded. Estimates of total diversity from one million sequenced T cells were regarded as lower bounds and underestimates. There was a strong correlation between observed TCR beta diversity and the percentage of naive T cells measured by flow cytometry. Observed TCR beta diversity per million T cells fell roughly linearly with age, and a significant reduction was already apparent by age about 36. Bulk unsorted PBMC profiling prevented conclusive comparison of naive and antigen-experienced compartments.

The donors were some 39 Caucasian individuals from Russia, aged roughly 6 to 90 years, who were systemically healthy. Each donor gave around 9.5 milliliters of peripheral blood, collected into EDTA-treated Vacutainer tubes. Ficoll-Paque density-gradient centrifugation was used to isolate PBMCs, with at least 6.5 million obtained per sample. Total RNA, at least 5 micrograms per sample, was extracted from PBMCs with Trizol reagent. For every donor, flow cytometry on a PBMC aliquot measured the percentage of naive CD45RAhigh/CD27high T cells. The germline V gene sets CDR1 to SGHVS and CDR2 to FQNEAQ. The CDR3 holds 16 amino acids from the cysteine to the phenylalanine. Only the CDR3 DNA stays, 48 bases, in frame from base 1. With regard to this clonotype: What antigen it recognizes has not been identified. Within one base of it there is no much larger clone, and no base qualities were kept.

Receptors were amplified or captured by 5' RACE. Sequencing instrument: Illumina HiSeq 2500. A second PCR of roughly 7 to 11 cycles was performed with a sample-barcoded 5' primer and a J-beta primer mix. A template-switch 5' adaptor carrying 12 random nucleotides introduced a unique molecular identifier onto each TCR beta cDNA molecule. Each sample yielded at least 3 million CDR3-containing paired-end reads. First-strand cDNA synthesis was performed from all RNA using the Mint cDNA synthesis kit, with priming by a TRBC-specific oligonucleotide. All cDNA was treated with uracil-DNA glycosylase and then went through a first 18-cycle PCR with the universal primers M1SS and BC2_uni_R. The study's processing was this. For normalization, 1 million high-quality reads, each with a distinct molecular identifier, were randomly selected from each sample. Reads with shared molecular identifiers were discarded instead of being binned into consensus sequences. MiTCR, set to a Q25 quality threshold and the strictest error-elimination algorithm, was used for CDR3 identification, clonotype clustering and error correction. A nonparametric unseen species model with Euler transformation was used to estimate lower-bound total TCR beta diversity. TCRdb trimmed the raw reads at Q25, called clones with MiXCR and kept productive beta chains. Merged by CDR3 protein, the rows form single entries marked with the most common genes and DNA. TCRdb, not the original authors, processed these V and J calls. This sample comprises some 850,000 distinct CDR3 sequences, roughly 25% of them detected only once. Over 2.5% of the sample is held by the ten biggest clonotypes.

Another study also made use of these data, one on T cells of mothers and their children. In that second paper, the authors write: Nine systemically healthy Caucasian individuals served as donors, namely three mothers together with their six children. cDNA synthesis used all of the extracted RNA, with approximately 1.4 ug of RNA in each 15 ul reaction. In the second PCR, sample barcodes and 2-4 random nucleotides were introduced via the M1S primer. Over 8.5 million TCR beta CDR3 reads came from each mother, compared with about 3 million reads from each child. Thymic selection shapes the output of TCR recombination in a similar way in related and unrelated pairs, and inherited differences have a minor effect. Normalized repertoire overlap was always found to be slightly, but never significantly, higher in related mother-child pairs than in unrelated mother-child pairs. No persistent microchimeric T cell clones were found, with a detection sensitivity of 75 to 100 clones per million clonotypes. To look for features that set related mother-child pairs apart from unrelated individuals, the researchers ran deep NGS to compare the TCR beta repertoires of mothers and children. On average, the children were roughly 11 +/- 4 years old, while the mothers were approximately 40 +/- 4 years old. After adapter ligation with NEBNext reagents, the libraries were sequenced on Illumina HiSeq 2000 with 100+100 nt paired-end reads. To avoid cross-contamination, the mother libraries and the child libraries were prepared a month apart and sequenced in separate runs. Each donor had between about 450,000 and 2,300,000 distinct TCR beta clonotypes identified. Naive TCR beta clonotypes were estimated from low-frequency clonotypes matched to each donor's FACS-determined naive share, without sorting.

This clonotype was sampled from a boy aged 5-17 years in good health. The sequencing input was blood. The rearrangement combines TRBV7-8 with TRBJ2-5; 9 central nucleotides agree with TRBD2. The J call may be in error: the DNA end matches TRBJ2-7 better. The DNA is as follows: TGTGCCAGCAGCTTAAGCCGGCTAGCGGGGTCCTACGAGCAGTACTTC. This yields the protein CASSLSRLAGSYEQYF.